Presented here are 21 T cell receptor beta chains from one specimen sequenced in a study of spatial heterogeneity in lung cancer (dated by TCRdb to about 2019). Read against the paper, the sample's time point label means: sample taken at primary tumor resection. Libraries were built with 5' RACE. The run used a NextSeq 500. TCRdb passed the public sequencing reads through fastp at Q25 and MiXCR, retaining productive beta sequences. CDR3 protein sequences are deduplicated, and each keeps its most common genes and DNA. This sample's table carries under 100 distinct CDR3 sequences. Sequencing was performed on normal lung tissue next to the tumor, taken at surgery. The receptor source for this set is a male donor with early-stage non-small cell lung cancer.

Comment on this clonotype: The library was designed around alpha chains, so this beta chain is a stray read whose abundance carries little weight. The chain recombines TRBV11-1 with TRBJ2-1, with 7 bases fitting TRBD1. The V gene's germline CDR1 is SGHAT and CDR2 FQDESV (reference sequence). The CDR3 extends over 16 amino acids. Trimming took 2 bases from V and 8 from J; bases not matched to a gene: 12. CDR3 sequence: CASSLRPGQPNDEQFF. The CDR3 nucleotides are TGTGCCAGCAGCTTAAGGCCGGGACAGCCGAACGATGAGCAGTTCTTC.

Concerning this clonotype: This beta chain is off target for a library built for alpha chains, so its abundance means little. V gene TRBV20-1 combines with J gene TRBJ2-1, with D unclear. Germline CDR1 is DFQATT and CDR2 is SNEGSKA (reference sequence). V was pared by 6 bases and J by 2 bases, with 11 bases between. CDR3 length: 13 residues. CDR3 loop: CSAPLHPYNEQFF. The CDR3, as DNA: TGCAGTGCCCCGCTACATCCCTACAATGAGCAGTTCTTC.

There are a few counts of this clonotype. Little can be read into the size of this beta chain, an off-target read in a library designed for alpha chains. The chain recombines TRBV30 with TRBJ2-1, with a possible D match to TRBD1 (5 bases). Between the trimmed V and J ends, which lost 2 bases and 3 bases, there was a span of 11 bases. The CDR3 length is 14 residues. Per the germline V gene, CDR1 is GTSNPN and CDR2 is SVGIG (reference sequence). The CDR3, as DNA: TGTGCCTGGAGTCCGTGGGGCAACTACAATGAGCAGTTCTTC. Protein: CAWSPWGNYNEQFF.

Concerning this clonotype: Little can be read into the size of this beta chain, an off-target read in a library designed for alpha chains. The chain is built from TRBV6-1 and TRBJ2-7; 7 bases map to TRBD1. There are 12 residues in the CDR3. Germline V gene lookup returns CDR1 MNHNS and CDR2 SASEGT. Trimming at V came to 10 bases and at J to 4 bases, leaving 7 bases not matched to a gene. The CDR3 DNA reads TGTGCCACCCAGGGGGTCTGGTACGAGCAGTACTTC. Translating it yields CATQGVWYEQYF.

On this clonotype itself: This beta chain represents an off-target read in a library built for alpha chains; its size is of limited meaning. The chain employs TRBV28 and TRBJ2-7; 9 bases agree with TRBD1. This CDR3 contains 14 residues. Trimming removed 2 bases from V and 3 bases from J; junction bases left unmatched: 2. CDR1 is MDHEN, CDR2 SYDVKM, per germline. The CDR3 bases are TGTGCCAGCAGTTTAATGGGACAGGGCTACGAGCAGTACTTC. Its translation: CASSLMGQGYEQYF.

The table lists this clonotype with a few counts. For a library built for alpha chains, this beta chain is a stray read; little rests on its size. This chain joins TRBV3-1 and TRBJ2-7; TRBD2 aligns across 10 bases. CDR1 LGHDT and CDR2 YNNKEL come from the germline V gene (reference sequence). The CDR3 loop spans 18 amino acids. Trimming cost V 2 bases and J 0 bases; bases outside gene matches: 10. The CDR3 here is CASSQTGGLAVISYEQYF. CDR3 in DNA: TGTGCCAGCAGCCAAACCGGCGGACTAGCGGTCATCTCCTACGAGCAGTACTTC.

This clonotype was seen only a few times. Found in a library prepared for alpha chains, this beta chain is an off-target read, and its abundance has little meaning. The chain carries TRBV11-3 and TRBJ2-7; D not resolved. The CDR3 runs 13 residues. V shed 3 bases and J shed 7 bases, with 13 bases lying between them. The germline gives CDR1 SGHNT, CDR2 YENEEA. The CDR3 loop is CASSFSSQSEQYF. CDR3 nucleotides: TGTGCCAGCAGCTTCTCGTCCCAAAGTGAGCAGTACTTC.

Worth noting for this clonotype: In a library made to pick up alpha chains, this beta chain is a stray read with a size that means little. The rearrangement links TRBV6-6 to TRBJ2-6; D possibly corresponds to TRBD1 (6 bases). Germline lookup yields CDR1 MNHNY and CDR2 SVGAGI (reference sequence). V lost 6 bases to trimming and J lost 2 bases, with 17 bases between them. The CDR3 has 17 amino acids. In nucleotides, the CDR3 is TGTGCCAGCAGAACCTCACAGGGCCGGACTGGGGCCAACGTCCTGACTTTC. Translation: CASRTSQGRTGANVLTF.

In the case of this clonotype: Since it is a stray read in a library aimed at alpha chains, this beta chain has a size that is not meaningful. In DNA form, the CDR3 reads TGTGCCAGCAGCTTAGATCTTACAGCTGGGGCCAACGTCCTGACTTTC. Translation: CASSLDLTAGANVLTF. The rearrangement links TRBV11-2 to TRBJ2-6; the D is unclear. V lost 0 bases and J 2 bases, leaving 8 bases between the germline ends. CDR1 and CDR2 from the germline V gene are SGHAT and FQNNGV. The CDR3 totals 16 residues. Based on the CDR3 plus reference TRBV11-2 and TRBJ2-6, the full variable domain is EAGVAQSPRYKIIEKRQSVAFWCNPISGHATLYWYQQILGQGPKLLIQFQNNGVVDDSQLPKDRFSAERLKGVDSTLKIQPAKLEDSAVYLCASSLDLTAGANVLTFGAGSRLTVL.

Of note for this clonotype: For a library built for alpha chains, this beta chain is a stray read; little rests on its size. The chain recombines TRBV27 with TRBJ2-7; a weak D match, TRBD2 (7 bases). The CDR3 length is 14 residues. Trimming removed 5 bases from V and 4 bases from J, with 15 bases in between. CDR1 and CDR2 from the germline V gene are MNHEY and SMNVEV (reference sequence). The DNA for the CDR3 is TGTGCCAGCAGTATAGGGGGGGGATTGTACGAGCAGTACTTC. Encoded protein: CASSIGGGLYEQYF.

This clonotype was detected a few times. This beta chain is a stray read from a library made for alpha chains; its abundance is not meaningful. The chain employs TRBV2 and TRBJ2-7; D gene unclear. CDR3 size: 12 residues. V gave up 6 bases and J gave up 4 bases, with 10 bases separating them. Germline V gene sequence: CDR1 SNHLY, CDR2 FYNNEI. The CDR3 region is CASSASRYEQYF. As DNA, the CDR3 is TGTGCCAGCAGCGCTTCGCGGTACGAGCAGTACTTC.

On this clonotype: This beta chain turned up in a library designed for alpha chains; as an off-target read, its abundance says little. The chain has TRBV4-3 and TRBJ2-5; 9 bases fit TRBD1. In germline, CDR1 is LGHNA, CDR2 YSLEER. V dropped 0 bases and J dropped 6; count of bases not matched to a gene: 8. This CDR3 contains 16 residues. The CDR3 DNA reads TGCGCCAGCAGCCAAGATTTAACAGGGGGCTTGAAGACCCAGTACTTC. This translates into CASSQDLTGGLKTQYF.

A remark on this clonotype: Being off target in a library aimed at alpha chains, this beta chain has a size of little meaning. CDR3 DNA sequence: TGTGCCAGCAGCCCCGGGGGCGGGAGCGGAGTAGGAAACATTCAGTACTTC. Amino acids: CASSPGGGSGVGNIQYF. The chain employs TRBV5-4 and TRBJ2-4; D might be TRBD2 (7 bases). CDR3 size: 17 residues. With 4 bases removed from V and 6 bases from J, the gap between germline ends came to 23 bases. The germline gives CDR1 SGHNT, CDR2 YYREEE (reference sequence).

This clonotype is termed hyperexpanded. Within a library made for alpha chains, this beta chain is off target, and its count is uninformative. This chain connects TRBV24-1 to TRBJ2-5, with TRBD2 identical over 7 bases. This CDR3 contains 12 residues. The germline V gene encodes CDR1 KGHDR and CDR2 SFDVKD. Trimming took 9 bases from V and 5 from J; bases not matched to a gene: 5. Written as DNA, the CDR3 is TGTGCCACCGCGGGGGATGTGGAGACCCAGTACTTC. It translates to CATAGDVETQYF.

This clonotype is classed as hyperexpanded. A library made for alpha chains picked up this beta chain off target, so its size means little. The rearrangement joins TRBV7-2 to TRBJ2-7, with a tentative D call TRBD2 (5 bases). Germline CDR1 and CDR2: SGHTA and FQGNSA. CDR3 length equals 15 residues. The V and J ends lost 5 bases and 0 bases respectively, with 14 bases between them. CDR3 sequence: CASSLGLISSYEQYF. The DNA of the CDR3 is TGTGCCAGCAGCCTAGGACTCATTTCCTCCTACGAGCAGTACTTC. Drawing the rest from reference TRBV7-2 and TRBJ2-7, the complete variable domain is GAGVSQSPSNKVTEKGKDVELRCDPISGHTALYWYRQSLGQGLEFLIYFQGNSAPDKSGLPSDRFSAERTGGSVSTLTIQRTQQEDSAVYLCASSLGLISSYEQYFGPGTRLTVT.

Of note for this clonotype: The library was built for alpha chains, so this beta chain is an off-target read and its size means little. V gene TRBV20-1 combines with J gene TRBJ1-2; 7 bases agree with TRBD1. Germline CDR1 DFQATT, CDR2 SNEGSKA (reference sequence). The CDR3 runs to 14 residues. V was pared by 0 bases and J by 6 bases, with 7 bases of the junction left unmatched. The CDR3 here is CSARDRGTADGYTF. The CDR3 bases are TGCAGTGCTAGAGATAGAGGGACAGCGGATGGCTACACCTTC.

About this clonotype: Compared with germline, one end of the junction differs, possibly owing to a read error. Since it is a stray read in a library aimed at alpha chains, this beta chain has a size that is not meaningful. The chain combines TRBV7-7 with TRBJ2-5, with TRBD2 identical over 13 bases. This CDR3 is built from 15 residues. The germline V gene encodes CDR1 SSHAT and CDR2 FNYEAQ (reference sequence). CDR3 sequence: CASSRTSGSEETQYF. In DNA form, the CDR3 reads TGTGCTAGCAGCCGGACTAGCGGGAGCGAGGAGACCCAGTACTTC. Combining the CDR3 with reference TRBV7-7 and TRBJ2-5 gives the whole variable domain GAGVSQSPRYKVTKRGQDVTLRCDPISSHATLYWYQQALGQGPEFLTYFNYEAQPDKSGLPSDRFSAERPEGSISTLTIQRTEQRDSAMYRCASSRTSGSEETQYFGPGTRLLVL.

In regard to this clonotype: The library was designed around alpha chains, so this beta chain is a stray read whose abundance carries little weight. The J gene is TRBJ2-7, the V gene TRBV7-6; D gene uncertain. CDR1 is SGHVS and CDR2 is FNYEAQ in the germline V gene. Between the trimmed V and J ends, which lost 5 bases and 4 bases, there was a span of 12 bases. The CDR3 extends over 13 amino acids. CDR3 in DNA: TGTGCCAGCAGCCCAGGACCTAATTACGAGCAGTACTTC. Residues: CASSPGPNYEQYF. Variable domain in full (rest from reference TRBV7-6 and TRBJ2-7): GAGVSQSPRYKVTKRGQDVALRCDPISGHVSLYWYRQALGQGPEFLTYFNYEAQQDKSGLPNDRFSAERPEGSISTLTIQRTEQRDSAMYRCASSPGPNYEQYFGPGTRLTVT.

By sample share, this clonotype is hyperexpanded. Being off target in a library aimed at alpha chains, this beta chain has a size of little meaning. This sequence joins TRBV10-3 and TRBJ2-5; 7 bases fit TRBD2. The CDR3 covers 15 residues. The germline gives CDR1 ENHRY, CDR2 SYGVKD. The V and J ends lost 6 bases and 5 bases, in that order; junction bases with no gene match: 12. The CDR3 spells CAIRAGTDDGETQYF. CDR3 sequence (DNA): TGTGCCATCAGAGCGGGGACGGATGATGGGGAGACCCAGTACTTC.

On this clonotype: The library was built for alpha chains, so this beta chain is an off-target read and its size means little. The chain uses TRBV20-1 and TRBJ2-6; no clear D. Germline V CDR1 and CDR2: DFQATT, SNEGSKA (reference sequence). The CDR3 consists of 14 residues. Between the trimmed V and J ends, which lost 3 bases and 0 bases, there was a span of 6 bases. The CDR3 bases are TGCAGTGCTAGTCTGGTCTCTGGGGCCAACGTCCTGACTTTC. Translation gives CSASLVSGANVLTF.

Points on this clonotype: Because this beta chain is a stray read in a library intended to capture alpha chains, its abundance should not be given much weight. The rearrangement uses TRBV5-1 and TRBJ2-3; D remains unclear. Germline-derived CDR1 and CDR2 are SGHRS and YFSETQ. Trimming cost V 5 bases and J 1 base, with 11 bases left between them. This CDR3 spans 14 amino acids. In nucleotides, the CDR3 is TGCGCCAGCAGGGAAGTGGCGGGCACAGATACGCAGTATTTT. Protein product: CASREVAGTDTQYF. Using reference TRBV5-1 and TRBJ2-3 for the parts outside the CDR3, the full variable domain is KAGVTQTPRYLIKTRGQQVTLSCSPISGHRSVSWYQQTPGQGLQFLFEYFSETQRNKGNFPGRFSGRQFSNSRSEMNVSTLELGDSALYLCASREVAGTDTQYFGPGTRLTVL.